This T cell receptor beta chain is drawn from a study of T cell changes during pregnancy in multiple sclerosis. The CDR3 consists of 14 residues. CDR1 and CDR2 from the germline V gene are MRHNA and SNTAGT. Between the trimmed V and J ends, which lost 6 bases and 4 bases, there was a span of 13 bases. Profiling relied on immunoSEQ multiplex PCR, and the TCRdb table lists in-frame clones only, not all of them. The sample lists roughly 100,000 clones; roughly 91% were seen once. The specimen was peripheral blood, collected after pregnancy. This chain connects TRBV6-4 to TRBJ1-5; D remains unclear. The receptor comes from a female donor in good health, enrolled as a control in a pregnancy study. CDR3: CASRTRGRNQPQHF. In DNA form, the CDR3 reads TGTGCCAGCAGAACCCGAGGGAGGAATCAGCCCCAGCATTTT.